This T cell receptor beta chain originates from a study of regulatory T cells in long-lasting Graves disease. To note about this clonotype: Its target is not known.

Study conclusions and caveats: Newly diagnosed Graves' patients had higher TCR diversity than persistent ones.

As for time point: newly diagnosed GD, antithyroid drugs for less than 3 months. After RNA was extracted from PBMCs, the TCR library was made from it. Trimming took 8 bases from V and 4 from J; bases not matched to a gene: 7. CDR3 length: 13 amino acids. Germline V gene sequence: CDR1 DFQATT, CDR2 SNEGSKA (reference sequence). CDR3 regions were amplified by Arm-PCR using iRepertoire HTBI primers to build TCR beta libraries. MiXCR was run by TCRdb on the multiplex PCR reads, yielding one entry per CDR3 protein. The table has 200,000 to 250,000 distinct CDR3 sequences, about 17% seen once. Material: peripheral blood mononuclear cells (PBMCs), obtained at new diagnosis, from a patient treated with antithyroid drugs. The gene calls are TRBV20-1 and TRBJ1-4, with 7 bases matching TRBD1. The TCR sequence derives from a female donor with Graves disease. CDR3 sequence (DNA): TGCAGTCTACCGGGACAGTTTAATGAAAAACTGTTTTTT. Translating it yields CSLPGQFNEKLFF.